This TCR beta chain was captured in a study of OX40 agonist ivuxolimab in advanced cancers. Generated by immunoSEQ multiplex PCR, the TCRdb table keeps only in-frame clones and is missing some. The data contain about 26,000 clones, about 90% of them singletons. V lost 4 bases to trimming and J lost 5 bases; unmatched junction nucleotides: 4. The CDR3 consists of 13 residues. Germline V lookup: CDR1 SGHNT, CDR2 YYREEE (reference sequence). Patients had blood sampled at baseline and again on cycle 4 day 1 and cycle 7 day 1. The chain couples TRBV5-4 to TRBJ2-5, with 8 positions matching TRBD2. The TCR originated in an adult with an advanced solid tumor such as melanoma, head and neck, liver or kidney cancer. The sequencing used CD4+ or CD8+ T cells sorted from blood, collected in a trial of the OX40 agonist ivuxolimab. The CDR3 DNA reads as TGTGCCAGCAGCAGGACTAGCCTGGAGACCCAGTACTTC. Its translation is CASSRTSLETQYF.